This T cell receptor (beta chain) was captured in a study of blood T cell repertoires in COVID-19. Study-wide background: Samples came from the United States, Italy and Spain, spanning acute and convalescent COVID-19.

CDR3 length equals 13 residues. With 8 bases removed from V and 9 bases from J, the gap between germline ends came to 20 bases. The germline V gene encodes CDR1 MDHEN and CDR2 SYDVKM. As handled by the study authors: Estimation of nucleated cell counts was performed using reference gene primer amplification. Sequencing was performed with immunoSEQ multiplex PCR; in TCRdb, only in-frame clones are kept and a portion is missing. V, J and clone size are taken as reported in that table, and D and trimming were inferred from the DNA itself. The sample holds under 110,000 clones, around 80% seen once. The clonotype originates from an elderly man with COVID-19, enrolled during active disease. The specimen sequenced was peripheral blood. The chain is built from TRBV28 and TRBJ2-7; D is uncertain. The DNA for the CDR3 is TGTGCCAGCTCAAGGATGGTTGACGAGGTGCAGTACTTC. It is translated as CASSRMVDEVQYF.